The 4 T cell receptor beta chains presented below share a single source sample, sequenced in a study of T cell clones after liver transplantation. Libraries were prepared by immunoSEQ multiplex PCR; TCRdb keeps only in-frame clonotypes and omits some of them. The profile shows about 120,000 clones, just over 90% of them singletons. The sample here was CD4+ T cells from blood, taken 12 months after liver transplant. The receptors come from a human patient who received a liver transplant. Some of these T cells may belong to the graft donor.

Within the sample, this clone is medium-sized. The V and J genes are TRBV5-4 and TRBJ2-2, with TRBD2 identical over 7 bases. Germline CDR1 and CDR2: SGHNT and YYREEE (reference sequence). V shed 1 base and J 6 bases; nucleotides not matched to a gene: 15. This CDR3 comprises 18 residues. The CDR3 DNA is TGTGCCAGCAGCTTGCGTTTACGGACTAGTGTTTCCCCCGGGGAGCTGTTTTTT. This sequence encodes CASSLRLRTSVSPGELFF.

The chain couples TRBV28 to TRBJ1-5; D possibly corresponds to TRBD1 (5 bases). Trimming shortened V by 2 bases and J by 6 bases, and 8 bases separated the two germline ends. CDR1 and CDR2 from the germline V gene are MDHEN and SYDVKM. The CDR3 consists of 13 residues. Here the CDR3 DNA reads TGTGCCAGCAGTTTAATGGGGGGTCAGCCCCAGCATTTT. Translating it yields CASSLMGGQPQHF.

The genes are TRBV6-1 and TRBJ1-5; 7 bases match TRBD1. Germline trimming cut 8 bases from V and 4 bases from J; bases unmatched to any gene: 8. CDR3 length: 14 amino acids. Germline CDR1 is MNHNS and CDR2 is SASEGT. CDR3 nucleotides: TGTGCCAGCCTTTGGAGACAGGGAAATCAGCCCCAGCATTTT. Translation gives CASLWRQGNQPQHF.

The chain uses TRBV25-1 and TRBJ1-3; no reliable D call. From germline, CDR1 is MGHDK and CDR2 SYGVNS. The CDR3 has 15 residues. Trimming shortened V by 4 bases and J by 0 bases, and 10 bases separated the two germline ends. The CDR3 DNA reads TGTGCCAGCAGTGCCTTCAGGAGCTCTGGAAACACCATATATTTT. Translating gives CASSAFRSSGNTIYF.